This is a list of T cell receptor beta chains from one sample in a study of blood T cell repertoires in COVID-19. Measured with immunoSEQ multiplex PCR; TCRdb has only the in-frame clones, and not every one. The profile covers over 100,000 clones, with almost 80% appearing a single time and roughly a tenth taken by the ten largest. The source material was peripheral blood. These receptors all come from a man in his 60s with active or convalescent COVID-19. The CDR3 runs from the conserved cysteine through the conserved F or W. The order of the fields is clone size, V gene, D gene, J gene, CDR3 length, CDR3 protein, CDR3 DNA. A D gene is named only where the DNA matches it firmly. Part of the rows lack a size; the others show once, few, many or a class for expanded clones.

clone size: NA
V gene: TRBV11-3
D gene: NA
J gene: TRBJ2-6
CDR3 length: 14
CDR3 protein: CASSLSRAPNVLTF
CDR3 DNA: TGTGCCAGCAGCTTATCGCGGGCCCCCAACGTCCTGACTTTC

clone size: few
V gene: TRBV5-1
D gene: NA
J gene: TRBJ1-1
CDR3 length: 13
CDR3 protein: CASSLIVNTEAFF
CDR3 DNA: TGCGCCAGCAGCTTGATCGTGAACACTGAAGCTTTCTTT

clone size: NA
V gene: TRBV6-1
D gene: TRBD2
J gene: TRBJ2-5
CDR3 length: 17
CDR3 protein: CASSELGVAGVKETQYF
CDR3 DNA: TGTGCCAGCAGTGAATTGGGTGTGGCGGGAGTAAAAGAGACCCAGTACTTC

clone size: few
V gene: TRBV29-1
D gene: NA
J gene: TRBJ2-1
CDR3 length: 17
CDR3 protein: CSVEDLVLTGDMNEQFF
CDR3 DNA: TGCAGCGTTGAAGATCTTGTGTTGACTGGAGATATGAATGAGCAGTTCTTC

clone size: once
V gene: TRBV2
D gene: NA
J gene: TRBJ2-6
CDR3 length: 13
CDR3 protein: CASSTPGANVLTF
CDR3 DNA: TGTGCCAGCAGTACTCCAGGGGCCAACGTCCTGACTTTC

clone size: once
V gene: TRBV28
D gene: TRBD1
J gene: TRBJ1-2
CDR3 length: 14
CDR3 protein: CASSHGQGSYGYTF
CDR3 DNA: TGTGCCAGCAGCCACGGACAGGGGTCATATGGCTACACCTTC

clone size: NA
V gene: TRBV27
D gene: NA
J gene: TRBJ2-1
CDR3 length: 13
CDR3 protein: CASSFRTPNEQFF
CDR3 DNA: TGTGCCAGCAGTTTCCGGACTCCCAATGAGCAGTTCTTC

clone size: NA
V gene: TRBV6-5
D gene: NA
J gene: TRBJ1-3
CDR3 length: 13
CDR3 protein: CASSSVSGNTIYF
CDR3 DNA: TGTGCCAGCAGTTCAGTATCGGGAAACACCATATATTTT

clone size: NA
V gene: TRBV9
D gene: NA
J gene: TRBJ2-7
CDR3 length: 15
CDR3 protein: CASSVTGTTAYEQYF
CDR3 DNA: TGTGCCAGCAGCGTTACAGGGACAACAGCCTACGAGCAGTACTTC

clone size: NA
V gene: TRBV3-1/TRBV3-2
D gene: TRBD2
J gene: TRBJ2-3
CDR3 length: 16
CDR3 protein: CASSLGLAGGTDTQYF
CDR3 DNA: TGTGCCAGCAGCCTCGGACTAGCGGGGGGCACAGATACGCAGTATTTT

clone size: NA
V gene: TRBV6-5
D gene: NA
J gene: TRBJ1-3
CDR3 length: 13
CDR3 protein: CASLGAAGNTIYF
CDR3 DNA: TGTGCCAGCTTAGGGGCGGCTGGAAACACCATATATTTT